One sample yielded the 21 T cell receptor beta chains listed below, sequenced in a study of human T cells and chemical hapten exposure. Total RNA was extracted from unfractionated whole blood. MiXCR, run by TCRdb on the 5' RACE reads, gives a single entry per CDR3 protein. This table holds roughly 81,000 distinct CDR3 sequences, more than 7% found once. All receptors come from a male donor in good health.

At least ten counts were recorded for this clonotype. This chain joins TRBV6-5 and TRBJ2-6; D is undetermined. This CDR3 spans 16 amino acids. From germline, CDR1 is MNHEY and CDR2 SVGAGI. With 1 base removed from V and 0 bases from J, the gap between germline ends came to 7 bases. CDR3 nucleotides: TGTGCCAGCAGTTACTTCCCGAACTCTGGGGCCAACGTCCTGACTTTC. Translated, it gives CASSYFPNSGANVLTF.

This rearrangement joins TRBV27 to TRBJ2-7; D gene uncertain. CDR3 length: 13 amino acids. Germline lookup yields CDR1 MNHEY and CDR2 SMNVEV (reference sequence). The ends were cut back, 8 bases at V and 0 bases at J, with 11 bases in the middle. The CDR3 here is CASQGRSSYEQYF. The CDR3, as DNA: TGTGCCAGCCAAGGCCGCAGCTCCTACGAGCAGTACTTC.

There are many counts of this clonotype. The chain employs TRBV7-9 and TRBJ2-7; tentative D call: TRBD1 (6 bases). The V gene's germline CDR1 is SEHNR and CDR2 FQNEAQ (reference sequence). This CDR3 comprises 14 residues. Trimming cost V 7 bases and J 0 bases, with 13 bases left between them. Here the CDR3 DNA reads TGTGCCAGCAACGAGTGGACAGACTCCTACGAGCAGTACTTC. Encoded protein: CASNEWTDSYEQYF.

This clonotype was counted at least ten times. V and J are TRBV4-3 and TRBJ2-7; D is possibly TRBD1 (6 bases). CDR1 and CDR2 from the germline V gene are LGHNA and YSLEER. Trimming took 1 base from V and 2 from J, leaving 12 bases between them. The CDR3 contains 15 residues. In DNA form, the CDR3 reads TGCGCCAGCAGCCAAGCCACAGGGTTAGCCTACGAGCAGTACTTC. It encodes CASSQATGLAYEQYF.

This clonotype was found a few times. This chain links TRBV5-1 with TRBJ1-5, with 12 bases lining up with TRBD1. This CDR3 spans 15 amino acids. Per the germline V gene, CDR1 is SGHRS and CDR2 is YFSETQ. V trimming: 5 bases; J trimming: 5 bases; junction bases outside the gene matches: 5. The CDR3 region is CASSSGTGGDQPQHF. For the CDR3, the DNA is TGCGCCAGCAGTTCCGGGACAGGGGGCGATCAGCCCCAGCATTTT.

The chain has TRBV3-1 and TRBJ1-5; D call uncertain. Trimming removed 3 bases from V and 0 bases from J, with 6 bases in between. In germline, CDR1 is LGHDT, CDR2 YNNKEL (reference sequence). The CDR3 is 14 residues long. The CDR3 loop is CASSQGRSNQPQHF. CDR3 nucleotide sequence: TGTGCCAGCAGCCAGGGTCGTAGCAATCAGCCCCAGCATTTT.

This clonotype was seen many times. The gene calls are TRBV20-1 and TRBJ1-1, with a weak D call TRBD1 (5 bases). Germline values: CDR1 DFQATT, CDR2 SNEGSKA (reference sequence). The V end lost 6 bases, the J end lost 3 bases, and 11 bases lay between the germline ends. The CDR3 loop spans 12 amino acids. As DNA, the CDR3 is TGCAGTGCCAGACAGACGGACACTGAAGCTTTCTTT. Translation: CSARQTDTEAFF.

This clonotype was seen only a few times. The chain links TRBV20-1 to TRBJ2-1; 7 bases align to TRBD2. Germline values: CDR1 DFQATT, CDR2 SNEGSKA (reference sequence). V lost 6 bases, J lost 4 bases, and 9 bases stayed unmatched. The CDR3 has 14 amino acids. CDR3 nucleotide sequence: TGCAGTGCCCAAGGAGCGGGGTCATACAATGAGCAGTTCTTC. Encoded protein: CSAQGAGSYNEQFF.

This clonotype turned up a few times. V usage is TRBV10-3 and J usage is TRBJ2-1; 11 nucleotides align to TRBD2. This CDR3 spans 18 amino acids. CDR1 is ENHRY and CDR2 is SYGVKD in the germline V gene. The J segment lost 4 bases and the V segment lost 0 bases, leaving 8 bases of the junction unmatched. Written as DNA, the CDR3 is TGTGCCATCAGTGAGTCGTCCGGGACTAGCGGATTATACAATGAGCAGTTCTTC. Translated: CAISESSGTSGLYNEQFF.

This clonotype was recorded at least ten times. The chain joins TRBV20-1 to TRBJ2-7; the match to TRBD2 covers 8 bases. This CDR3 comprises 19 residues. Trimming at V came to 2 bases and at J to 2 bases, leaving 20 bases not matched to a gene. Germline assignment: CDR1 DFQATT and CDR2 SNEGSKA (reference sequence). The CDR3: CSARRTSLADRVPTYEQYF. Written as DNA, the CDR3 is TGCAGTGCTAGAAGGACATCACTAGCGGACCGAGTCCCTACCTACGAGCAGTACTTC.

This clonotype was counted between two and nine times. The chain is built from TRBV20-1 and TRBJ2-3; 13 nucleotides align to TRBD2. Germline V gene sequence: CDR1 DFQATT, CDR2 SNEGSKA (reference sequence). Trimming removed 6 bases from V and 2 bases from J; junction bases left unmatched: 8. The CDR3 runs to 16 residues. The chain's CDR3 is CSAKSGTSGVTDTQYF. The CDR3 nucleotides are TGCAGTGCCAAGTCCGGGACTAGCGGGGTCACAGATACGCAGTATTTT.

The chain employs TRBV4-3 and TRBJ2-7, with D maybe TRBD1 (5 bases). The CDR3 covers 14 residues. CDR1 and CDR2 from the germline V gene are LGHNA and YSLEER. V was trimmed by 0 bases and J by 4 bases, leaving 10 bases between them. CDR3 in DNA: TGCGCCAGCAGCCAAGATGTGCAGGGTTACGAGCAGTACTTC. Protein: CASSQDVQGYEQYF.

This clonotype was detected ten times or more. The V and J genes are TRBV9 and TRBJ2-3; no clear D. The germline gives CDR1 SGDLS, CDR2 YYNGEE. CDR3 length equals 14 residues. V lost 0 bases and J lost 4, with 9 bases in between. The CDR3 nucleotides are TGTGCCAGCAGCGTAGAAGGTTTACCAGATACGCAGTATTTT. Protein: CASSVEGLPDTQYF.

V usage is TRBV6-6 and J usage is TRBJ1-6; TRBD1 matches 9 bases. The CDR3 sequence is 17 residues long. The V gene end was trimmed by 5 bases and the J gene end by 4 bases; junction bases not matched to a gene: 9. Looked up from germline, CDR1 is MNHNY and CDR2 is SVGAGI (reference sequence). CDR3 residues: CASSVQGAIKYNSPLHF. DNA of the CDR3: TGTGCCAGCAGTGTACAGGGGGCGATCAAATATAATTCACCCCTCCACTTT.

CDR3 sequence (DNA): TGTGCCAGCTCCCCCTTAGGAGGGATCGATCAGCCCCAGCATTTT. Translated, it gives CASSPLGGIDQPQHF. The V gene is TRBV18, the J gene TRBJ1-5; D is uncertain. The ends were cut back, 6 bases at V and 5 bases at J, with 17 bases in the middle. Germline V gives CDR1 KGHSH, CDR2 LQKENI. The CDR3 runs 15 residues.

This clonotype was counted at least ten times. This chain connects TRBV27 to TRBJ1-5; D is ambiguous. The CDR3 is 13 residues long. Trimming took 6 bases from V and 8 from J, leaving 14 bases between them. CDR1 and CDR2 from the germline V gene are MNHEY and SMNVEV (reference sequence). CDR3: CASSSQGLKPQHF. The CDR3 DNA is TGTGCCAGCAGCAGTCAAGGTCTGAAGCCCCAGCATTTT.

This clonotype was recorded at least ten times. This chain connects TRBV10-2 to TRBJ2-3; D may be TRBD1 (5 bases). Germline V gene sequence: CDR1 WSHSY, CDR2 SAAADI. CDR3 length equals 13 residues. V was trimmed by 1 base and J by 4 bases, leaving 6 bases between them. For the CDR3, the DNA is TGCGCCAGCAGTGAGTTAGGGGCAGATACGCAGTATTTT. Translated, it gives CASSELGADTQYF.

This clonotype turned up a few times. The chain links TRBV6-6 to TRBJ1-6; TRBD1 is a possible D gene (5 bases). Trimming cost V 0 bases and J 0 bases, with 9 bases left between them. Looked up from germline, CDR1 is MNHNY and CDR2 is SVGAGI (reference sequence). This CDR3 has 17 amino acids. CDR3 nucleotides: TGTGCCAGCAGTTACTCGCCAGGGAGCTCCTATAATTCACCCCTCCACTTT. Translated, it gives CASSYSPGSSYNSPLHF.

This clonotype came up many times. The chain joins TRBV3-1 to TRBJ2-2; D gene ambiguous. The CDR3 length is 15 residues. V lost 1 base, J lost 0 bases, and 6 bases lay in between. Germline V lookup: CDR1 LGHDT, CDR2 YNNKEL (reference sequence). The CDR3 sequence is CASSQGTTNTGELFF. CDR3 bases: TGTGCCAGCAGCCAAGGTACGACGAACACCGGGGAGCTGTTTTTT.

This clonotype was observed a few times. The J gene is TRBJ1-5, the V gene TRBV20-1, with 9 bases identical to TRBD1. The CDR3 consists of 14 residues. The germline V gene encodes CDR1 DFQATT and CDR2 SNEGSKA (reference sequence). Trimming cost V 5 bases and J 7 bases; bases outside gene matches: 9. The CDR3 DNA reads TGCAGTGCTCTTTCCGGGACAGGGCGCCAGCCCCAGCATTTT. Translated, it gives CSALSGTGRQPQHF.

The V call is TRBV11-2, the J call TRBJ2-1; the D gene is possibly TRBD2 (5 bases). Per the germline V gene, CDR1 is SGHAT and CDR2 is FQNNGV. Deletions cut 6 bases from V and 0 bases from J, with 9 bases between. The CDR3 is made up of 14 amino acids. CDR3 DNA: TGTGCCAGCAGTGTAGCGTCCTCCTACAATGAGCAGTTCTTC. This translates into CASSVASSYNEQFF.